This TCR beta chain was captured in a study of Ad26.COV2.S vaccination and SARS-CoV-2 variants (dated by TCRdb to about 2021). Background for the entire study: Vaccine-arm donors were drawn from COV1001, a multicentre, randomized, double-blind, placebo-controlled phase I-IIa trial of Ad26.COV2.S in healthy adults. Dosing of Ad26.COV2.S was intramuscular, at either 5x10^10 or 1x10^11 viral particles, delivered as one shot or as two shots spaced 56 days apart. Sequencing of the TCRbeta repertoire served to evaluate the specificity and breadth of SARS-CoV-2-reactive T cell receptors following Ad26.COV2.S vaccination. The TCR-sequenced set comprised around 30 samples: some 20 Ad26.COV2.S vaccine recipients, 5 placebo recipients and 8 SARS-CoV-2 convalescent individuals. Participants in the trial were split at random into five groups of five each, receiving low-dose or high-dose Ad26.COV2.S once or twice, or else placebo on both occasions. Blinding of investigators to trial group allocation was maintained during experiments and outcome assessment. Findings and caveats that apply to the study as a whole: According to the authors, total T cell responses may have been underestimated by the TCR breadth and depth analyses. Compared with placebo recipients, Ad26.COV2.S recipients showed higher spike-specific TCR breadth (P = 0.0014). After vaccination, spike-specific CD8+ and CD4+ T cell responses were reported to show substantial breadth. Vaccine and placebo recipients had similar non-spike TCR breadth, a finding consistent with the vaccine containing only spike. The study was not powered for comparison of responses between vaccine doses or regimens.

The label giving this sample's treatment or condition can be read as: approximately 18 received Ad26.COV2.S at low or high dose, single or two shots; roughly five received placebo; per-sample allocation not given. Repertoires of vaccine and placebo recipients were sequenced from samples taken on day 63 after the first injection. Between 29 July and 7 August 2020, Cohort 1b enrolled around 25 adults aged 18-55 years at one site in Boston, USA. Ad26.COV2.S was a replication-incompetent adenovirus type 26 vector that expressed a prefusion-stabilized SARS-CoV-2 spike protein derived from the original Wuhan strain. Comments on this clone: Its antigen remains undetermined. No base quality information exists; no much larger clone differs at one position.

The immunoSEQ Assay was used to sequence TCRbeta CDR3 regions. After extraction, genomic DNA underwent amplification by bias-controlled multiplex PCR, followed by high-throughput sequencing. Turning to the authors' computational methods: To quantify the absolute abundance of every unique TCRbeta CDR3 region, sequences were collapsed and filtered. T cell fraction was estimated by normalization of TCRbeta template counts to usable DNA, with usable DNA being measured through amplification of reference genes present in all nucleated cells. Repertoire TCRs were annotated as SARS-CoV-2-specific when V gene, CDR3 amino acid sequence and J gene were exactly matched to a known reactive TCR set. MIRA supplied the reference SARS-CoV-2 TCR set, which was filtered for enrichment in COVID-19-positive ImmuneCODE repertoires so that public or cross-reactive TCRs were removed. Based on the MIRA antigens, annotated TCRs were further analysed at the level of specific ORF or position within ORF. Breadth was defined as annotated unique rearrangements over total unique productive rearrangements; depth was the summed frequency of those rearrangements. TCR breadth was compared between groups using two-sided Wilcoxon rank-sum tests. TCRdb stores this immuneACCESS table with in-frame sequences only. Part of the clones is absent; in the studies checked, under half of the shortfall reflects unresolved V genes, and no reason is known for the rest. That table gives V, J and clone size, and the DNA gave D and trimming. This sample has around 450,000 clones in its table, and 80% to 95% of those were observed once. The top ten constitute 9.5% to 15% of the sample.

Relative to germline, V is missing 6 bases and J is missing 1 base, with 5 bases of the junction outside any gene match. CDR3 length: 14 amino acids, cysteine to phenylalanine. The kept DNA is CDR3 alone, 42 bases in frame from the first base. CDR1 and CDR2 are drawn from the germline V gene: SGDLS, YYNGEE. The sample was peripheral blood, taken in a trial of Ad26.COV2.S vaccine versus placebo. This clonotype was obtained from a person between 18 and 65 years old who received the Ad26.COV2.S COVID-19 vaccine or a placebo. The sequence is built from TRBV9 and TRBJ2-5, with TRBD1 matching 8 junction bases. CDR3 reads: CASNPTGVQETQYF. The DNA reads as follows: TGTGCCAGCAACCCGACAGGGGTCCAAGAGACCCAGTACTTC. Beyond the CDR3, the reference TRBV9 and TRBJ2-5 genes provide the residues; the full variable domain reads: DSGVTQTPKHLITATGQRVTLRCSPRSGDLSVYWYQQSLDQGLQFLIQYYNGEERAKGNILERFSAQQFPDLHSELNLSSLELGDSALYFCASNPTGVQETQYFGPGTRLLVL.